One and the same sample provided the 21 T cell receptor beta chains below, sequenced in a study of identical twins (TCRdb year 2016). Library construction relied on 5' RACE. Reads for this sample came from an Illumina HiSeq 2000. TCRdb reanalyzed the raw reads on its own, using fastp at Q25 for trimming and MiXCR for clone calling, and kept in-frame beta chains. Rows with a matching CDR3 protein are joined into one entry that keeps the most common DNA and genes. The sample table shows under 350,000 distinct CDR3 sequences, and roughly 9% are seen once. The top ten hold about 7.1% of the sample. This sample was also put to use in a study of yellow fever vaccine responses in identical twins.

Sequences were obtained from CD8+ T cells sorted from blood. Receptor source: a woman between 18 and 29 years old in good health.

This clonotype was detected many times. CDR3 in DNA: TGTGCCAGCAGTCTGACTAGCGGGGGGAATGAGCAGTTCTTC. It codes for CASSLTSGGNEQFF. The rearrangement uses TRBV12-3 or TRBV12-4 and TRBJ2-1; 13 bases match TRBD2. This CDR3 has 14 residues. V was clipped by 5 bases and J by 7 bases; unmatched bases: 2.

This clonotype was detected many times. This chain joins TRBV29-1 and TRBJ1-1, with D unresolved. Trimming removed 3 bases from V and 6 bases from J, with 11 bases in between. Germline CDR1 and CDR2: SQVTM and ANQGSEA. The CDR3 length is 12 residues. Here the CDR3 DNA reads TGCAGCGTTGATCCGGGAACGCCTGAAGCTTTCTTT. Protein: CSVDPGTPEAFF.

Ten or more counts support this clonotype. The chain links TRBV29-1 to TRBJ2-7, with 9 bases that match TRBD1. The CDR3 is 14 residues long. Per germline, CDR1 SQVTM and CDR2 ANQGSEA. With 6 bases clipped from V and 4 bases from J, the junction kept 10 bases outside the gene matches. CDR3 residues: CSVSLGQGEYEQYF. The CDR3 DNA sequence: TGCAGCGTGTCATTGGGACAGGGAGAATACGAGCAGTACTTC.

At least ten counts were recorded for this clonotype. The CDR3 DNA is TGCGCCAGCAGCCAAGCCACAACAGGGGACACTGAAGCTTTCTTT. Translation: CASSQATTGDTEAFF. The genes are TRBV4-3 and TRBJ1-1; 7 bases agree with TRBD1. J lost 3 bases, V lost 1 base, and 5 bases had no gene match. In germline, CDR1 is LGHNA, CDR2 YSLEER. The CDR3 is 15 amino acids.

This clonotype has ten or more counts. The genes are TRBV27 and TRBJ1-5, with 8 nucleotides matching TRBD1. From germline, CDR1 is MNHEY and CDR2 SMNVEV (reference sequence). CDR3 size: 15 residues. Trimming removed 7 bases from V and 9 bases from J; junction bases left unmatched: 14. The DNA for the CDR3 is TGTGCCAGCATACTCAGGGGGGACAGGTTATGGCCCCAGCATTTT. It translates to CASILRGDRLWPQHF.

This clonotype was counted between two and nine times. The J gene is TRBJ2-3, the V gene TRBV7-2, with 8 bases aligning to TRBD2. The ends lost 4 bases at V and 1 base at J; junction bases unmatched: 7. Germline CDR1 reads SGHTA; CDR2 reads FQGNSA. The CDR3 extends over 16 amino acids. The CDR3 region is CASSSNSGVGTDTQYF. CDR3 coding DNA: TGTGCCAGCAGCTCGAATAGCGGGGTTGGCACAGATACGCAGTATTTT.

The chain joins TRBV20-1 to TRBJ2-3; 11 nucleotides agree with TRBD2. Per germline, CDR1 DFQATT and CDR2 SNEGSKA (reference sequence). V shed 2 bases and J 10 bases; nucleotides not matched to a gene: 8. The CDR3 runs 14 residues. Written as DNA, the CDR3 is TGCAGTGCTAGAACGGGACTAGCGGAAACACCGCAGTATTTT. Amino acid sequence: CSARTGLAETPQYF.

This clonotype has only a few counts. This chain links TRBV29-1 with TRBJ2-1; 12 bases match TRBD2. J gave up 10 bases and V 5 bases, and 6 bases lay outside the gene matches. This CDR3 spans 13 amino acids. The germline V gene has CDR1 SQVTM and CDR2 ANQGSEA. CDR3 amino acids: CSVTSGGTSEQFF. The CDR3 region has the DNA TGCAGCGTTACTAGCGGGGGGACAAGCGAGCAGTTCTTC.

The table lists this clonotype with many counts. The chain recombines TRBV6-2 or TRBV6-3 with TRBJ2-2; D unclear. This CDR3 is built from 15 residues. V was shortened by 7 bases and J by 3 bases, with 15 bases between the two germline ends. Germline-derived CDR1 and CDR2 are MNHEY and SVGEGT. CDR3 DNA sequence: TGTGCCAGCACCACGGGTTCTACCCACACCGGGGAGCTGTTTTTT. It translates to CASTTGSTHTGELFF.

This clonotype was counted at least ten times. The gene calls are TRBV14 and TRBJ2-3; D remains ambiguous. The CDR3 extends over 15 amino acids. V lost 2 bases, J lost 2 bases, and 11 bases lay in between. CDR1 is SGHDN, CDR2 FVKESK, per germline. The CDR3 here is CASSQTWEPTDTQYF. CDR3 nucleotide sequence: TGTGCCAGCAGCCAAACCTGGGAACCCACAGATACGCAGTATTTT.

In this sample, this clonotype turned up many times. The J gene is TRBJ2-3, the V gene TRBV15; 8 positions agree with TRBD2. There are 15 residues in the CDR3. Germline-derived CDR1 and CDR2 are LNHNV and YYDKDF (reference sequence). After removal of 10 bases from V and 2 bases from J, the junction contained 11 bases not matched to a gene. CDR3 in DNA: TGTGCCAAAGAAGCGAAGCGGGGGAACACAGATACGCAGTATTTT. This sequence encodes CAKEAKRGNTDTQYF.

There are a few counts of this clonotype. This sequence joins TRBV25-1 and TRBJ2-2, with D perhaps matching TRBD2 (6 bases). CDR3 length: 15 residues. Trimming shortened V by 2 bases and J by 7 bases, and 14 bases separated the two germline ends. The germline V gene encodes CDR1 MGHDK and CDR2 SYGVNS. As DNA, the CDR3 is TGTGCCAGCAGTGAACTCGCGGGTAGCGGCGGGGAGCTGTTTTTT. It specifies CASSELAGSGGELFF. The complete variable domain, with remaining parts taken from reference TRBV25-1 and TRBJ2-2, reads EADIYQTPRYLVIGTGKKITLECSQTMGHDKMYWYQQDPGMELHLIHYSYGVNSTEKGDLSSESTVSRIRTEHFPLTLESARPSHTSQYLCASSELAGSGGELFFGEGSRLTVL.

The CDR3 DNA reads as TGTGCCAGCAGCGTGAACGGGGGGCCGTTTTACAATGAGCAGTTCTTC. Its protein is CASSVNGGPFYNEQFF. The gene calls are TRBV9 and TRBJ2-1; tentative D call: TRBD2 (7 bases). The CDR3 runs to 16 residues. Germline-derived CDR1 and CDR2 are SGDLS and YYNGEE. V lost 2 bases to trimming and J lost 4 bases, with 16 bases between them.

The rearrangement uses TRBV30 and TRBJ2-7, with 7 bases lining up with TRBD1. Trimming took 3 bases from V and 6 from J; bases not matched to a gene: 8. CDR3 size: 13 residues. The V gene's germline CDR1 is GTSNPN and CDR2 SVGIG (reference sequence). CDR3 protein: CAWRGRGHLEQYF. As DNA, the CDR3 is TGTGCCTGGAGGGGAAGGGGGCATCTCGAGCAGTACTTC.

V gene TRBV5-1 combines with J gene TRBJ1-5; no clear D. Between the trimmed V and J ends, which lost 0 bases and 0 bases, there was a span of 7 bases. Germline CDR1 and CDR2: SGHRS and YFSETQ. There are 15 residues in the CDR3. The CDR3 DNA follows: TGCGCCAGCAGCTTGGATGTGGATAGCAATCAGCCCCAGCATTTT. Amino acid sequence: CASSLDVDSNQPQHF.

This clonotype was seen a few times. This chain links TRBV10-3 with TRBJ1-6; a possible D gene is TRBD1 (5 bases). CDR1 and CDR2 (germline): ENHRY, SYGVKD. The CDR3 extends over 15 amino acids. Trimming stripped 4 bases from V and 7 bases from J, with 14 bases between. CDR3 bases: TGTGCCATCAGTGGAGAAGGGGCGAGAAATTCACCCCTCCACTTT. As protein: CAISGEGARNSPLHF.

In this sample, this clonotype turned up many times. This chain links TRBV29-1 with TRBJ1-1; 9 positions agree with TRBD1. Germline V gene lookup returns CDR1 SQVTM and CDR2 ANQGSEA. The CDR3 has 15 amino acids. Unmatched junction bases numbered 12, after V lost 6 bases and J lost 4 bases. CDR3 residues: CSVIVQGAVVTEAFF. The CDR3 region has the DNA TGCAGCGTAATTGTACAGGGGGCTGTGGTCACTGAAGCTTTCTTT.

The rearrangement uses TRBV20-1 and TRBJ2-5; 10 bases are shared with TRBD2. CDR1 is DFQATT and CDR2 is SNEGSKA in the germline V gene (reference sequence). V gave up 0 bases and J gave up 4 bases; unmatched junction bases: 14. This CDR3 has 18 residues. CDR3 amino acids: CSARDLRRSGGALETQYF. The CDR3 DNA reads as TGCAGTGCTAGAGATCTTCGAAGGAGCGGGGGGGCTTTAGAGACCCAGTACTTC.

The V gene is TRBV4-1, the J gene TRBJ2-1, with D perhaps matching TRBD1 (5 bases). CDR3 length: 14 residues. CDR1 and CDR2 from the germline V gene are MGHRA and YSYEKL. Trimming removed 5 bases at V and 5 bases at J, with 13 bases between. In nucleotides, the CDR3 is TGCGCCAGCAGCTTCCCGGACACAAACAATGAGCAGTTCTTC. Translation: CASSFPDTNNEQFF.

V gene TRBV20-1 combines with J gene TRBJ2-5, with a weak D call TRBD2 (6 bases). This CDR3 is 13 amino acids long. Trimming stripped 1 base from V and 5 bases from J, with 11 bases between. Germline V lookup: CDR1 DFQATT, CDR2 SNEGSKA (reference sequence). CDR3 bases: TGCAGTGCTAGAGTACTGGGGAGGGAGACCCAGTACTTC. Its translation: CSARVLGRETQYF.

In this sample, this clonotype turned up many times. V usage is TRBV5-1 and J usage is TRBJ1-4, with 9 bases that match TRBD1. The CDR3 is made up of 15 amino acids. Germline lookup yields CDR1 SGHRS and CDR2 YFSETQ. V lost 4 bases, J lost 8 bases, and 9 bases stayed unmatched. The CDR3 loop reads CASSGGQGDTEKLFF. In DNA, the CDR3 is TGCGCCAGCAGCGGGGGACAGGGCGACACGGAAAAACTGTTTTTT. Full variable domain (outside the CDR3, taken from reference TRBV5-1 and TRBJ1-4): KAGVTQTPRYLIKTRGQQVTLSCSPISGHRSVSWYQQTPGQGLQFLFEYFSETQRNKGNFPGRFSGRQFSNSRSEMNVSTLELGDSALYLCASSGGQGDTEKLFFGSGTQLSVL.